The source of this T cell receptor beta chain is a study of T cell responses to AZD1222 COVID-19 vaccine. Study conclusions and caveats: Reports indicate that nearly half of spike-specific TCRs are directed at unmutated variant regions. Seropositive at baseline were only six or seven AZD1222 recipients.

On this clone itself: Its matching antigen is unknown.

The CDR3 extends over 14 amino acids. CDR1 is SGHTA and CDR2 is FQGNSA in the germline V gene. The V gene end was trimmed by 6 bases and the J gene end by 5 bases; junction bases not matched to a gene: 4. Some clones are missing from TCRdb's copy, which holds only in-frame ones; the method was immunoSEQ multiplex PCR. Of under 150,000 clones listed, about 94% are singletons. V gene TRBV7-2 combines with J gene TRBJ2-5, with TRBD2 matching over 12 bases. The sequencing used peripheral blood, collected on day 0 of AZD1222 vaccination. This sequence was found in an adult in good health. CDR3 in amino acids: CASSLAGGRETQYF. The CDR3 nucleotides read TGTGCCAGCAGTCTAGCGGGGGGGCGGGAGACCCAGTACTTC.